This T cell receptor beta chain was obtained from a study of T cell changes during pregnancy in multiple sclerosis. V lost 4 bases and J lost 2, with 16 bases in between. The germline V gene has CDR1 MNHEY and CDR2 SMNVEV (reference sequence). This CDR3 is 16 amino acids long. The method was immunoSEQ multiplex PCR; TCRdb's version includes in-frame clones alone and lacks a portion of them. The sample has approximately 70,000 clones; around 90% are singletons. This specimen consisted of peripheral blood, obtained in the third trimester of pregnancy. V and J are TRBV27 and TRBJ2-3, with D possibly being TRBD2 (5 bases). The TCR comes from a female donor with multiple sclerosis, enrolled in a pregnancy study. DNA of the CDR3: TGTGCCAGCAGTTGGGGAGCGTCGGGGATCACAGATACGCAGTATTTT. Amino acid sequence: CASSWGASGITDTQYF.